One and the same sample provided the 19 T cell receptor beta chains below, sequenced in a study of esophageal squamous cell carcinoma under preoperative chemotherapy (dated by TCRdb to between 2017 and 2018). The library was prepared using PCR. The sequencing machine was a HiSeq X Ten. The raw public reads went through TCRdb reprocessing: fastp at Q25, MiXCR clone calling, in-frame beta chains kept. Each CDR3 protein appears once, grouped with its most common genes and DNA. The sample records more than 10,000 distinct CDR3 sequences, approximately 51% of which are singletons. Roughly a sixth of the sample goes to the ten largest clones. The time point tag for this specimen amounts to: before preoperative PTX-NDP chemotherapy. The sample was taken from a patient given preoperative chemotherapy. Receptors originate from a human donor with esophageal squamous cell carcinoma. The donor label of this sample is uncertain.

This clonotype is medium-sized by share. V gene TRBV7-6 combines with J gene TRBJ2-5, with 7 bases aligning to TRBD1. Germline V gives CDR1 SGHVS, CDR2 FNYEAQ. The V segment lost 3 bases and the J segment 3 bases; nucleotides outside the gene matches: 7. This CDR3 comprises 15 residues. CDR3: CASSFSGGFEETQYF. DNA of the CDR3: TGTGCCAGCAGCTTTTCAGGGGGTTTTGAAGAGACCCAGTACTTC. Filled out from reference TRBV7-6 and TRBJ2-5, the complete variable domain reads GAGVSQSPRYKVTKRGQDVALRCDPISGHVSLYWYRQALGQGPEFLTYFNYEAQQDKSGLPNDRFSAERPEGSISTLTIQRTEQRDSAMYRCASSFSGGFEETQYFGPGTRLLVL.

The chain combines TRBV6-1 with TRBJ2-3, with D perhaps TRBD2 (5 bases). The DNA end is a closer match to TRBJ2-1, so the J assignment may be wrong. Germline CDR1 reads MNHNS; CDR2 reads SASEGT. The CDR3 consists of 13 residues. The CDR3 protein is CASRTTSYNEQFF. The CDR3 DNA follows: TGTGCCAGCAGAACCACTAGCTACAATGAGCAGTTCTTC.

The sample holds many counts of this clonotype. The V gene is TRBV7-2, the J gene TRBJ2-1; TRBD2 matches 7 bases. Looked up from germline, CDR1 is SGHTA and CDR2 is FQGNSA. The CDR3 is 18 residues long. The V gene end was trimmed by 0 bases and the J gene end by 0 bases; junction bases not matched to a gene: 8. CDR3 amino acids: CASSLARSSGFSYNEQFF. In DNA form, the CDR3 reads TGTGCCAGCAGCTTAGCCAGGTCTAGCGGCTTCTCCTACAATGAGCAGTTCTTC.

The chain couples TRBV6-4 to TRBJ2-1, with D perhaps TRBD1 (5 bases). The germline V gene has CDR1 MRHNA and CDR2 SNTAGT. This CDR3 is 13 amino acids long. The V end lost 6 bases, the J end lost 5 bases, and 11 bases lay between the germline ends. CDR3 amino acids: CASSLDTNNEQFF. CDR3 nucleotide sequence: TGTGCCAGCAGCTTGGACACAAACAATGAGCAGTTCTTC.

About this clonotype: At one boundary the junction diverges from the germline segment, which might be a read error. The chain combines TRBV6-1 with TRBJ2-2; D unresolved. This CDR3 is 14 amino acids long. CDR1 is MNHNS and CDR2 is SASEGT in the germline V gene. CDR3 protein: CASIEGVGTEAQFF. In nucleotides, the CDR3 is TGTGCCAGCATTGAAGGTGTGGGCACCGAGGCGCAGTTTTTT.

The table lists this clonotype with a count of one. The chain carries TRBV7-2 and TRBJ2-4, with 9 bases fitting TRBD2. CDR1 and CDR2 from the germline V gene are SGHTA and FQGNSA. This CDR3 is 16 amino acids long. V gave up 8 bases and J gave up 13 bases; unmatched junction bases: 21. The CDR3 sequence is CASGGRGGRAQNTQYF. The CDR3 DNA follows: TGTGCCAGCGGGGGGCGGGGGGGGCGTGCCCAAAACACCCAGTACTTC.

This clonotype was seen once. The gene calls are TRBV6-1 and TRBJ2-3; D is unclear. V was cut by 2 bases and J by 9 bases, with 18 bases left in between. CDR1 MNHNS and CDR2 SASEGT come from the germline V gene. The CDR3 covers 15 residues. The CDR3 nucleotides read TGTGCCAGCAGTGAATTACGGAGTAGCCAAGAGACGCAGTATTTT. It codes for CASSELRSSQETQYF.

In DNA form, the CDR3 reads TGTGCCAGCAGCCTGCTTTGGGGGGCTAACGGTGAGCAGTTCTTC. It translates to CASSLLWGANGEQFF. The V and J genes are TRBV7-8 and TRBJ2-4, with D perhaps assigned TRBD1 or TRBD2 (6 bases each). The DNA end favors TRBJ2-1, so the J call may be wrong. The germline CDR1 and CDR2 sequences are SGHVS and FQNEAQ. The length of the CDR3 is 15 residues.

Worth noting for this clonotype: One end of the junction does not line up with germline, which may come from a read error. This CDR3 is CASRGTKRGPGLAGVEPDALYF. The CDR3, as DNA: TGTGCCAGCAGGGGGACTAAGCGGGGGCCGGGACTAGCGGGAGTGGAGCCCGATGCGCTGTATTTT. The V and J genes are TRBV6-1 and TRBJ2-2, with TRBD2 matching over 14 bases. The CDR3 runs to 22 residues. From germline, CDR1 is MNHNS and CDR2 SASEGT.

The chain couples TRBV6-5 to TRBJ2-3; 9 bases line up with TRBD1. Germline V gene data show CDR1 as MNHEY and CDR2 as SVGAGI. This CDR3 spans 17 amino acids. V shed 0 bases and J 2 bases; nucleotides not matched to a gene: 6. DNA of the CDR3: TGTGCCAGCAGTTACTCGTGGGACAGGGTTTTCACAGATACGCAGTATTTT. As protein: CASSYSWDRVFTDTQYF.

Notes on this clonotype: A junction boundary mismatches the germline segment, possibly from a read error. The CDR3 DNA sequence: TGTGCCAGCAGTGAGGGGGGCCAGGGGGCCAAAGATACGCAGTATTTC. Translated, it gives CASSEGGQGAKDTQYF. The V call is TRBV27, the J call TRBJ2-4, with 8 bases aligning to TRBD1. CDR3 length equals 16 residues. Germline CDR1 and CDR2: MNHEY and SMNVEV (reference sequence).

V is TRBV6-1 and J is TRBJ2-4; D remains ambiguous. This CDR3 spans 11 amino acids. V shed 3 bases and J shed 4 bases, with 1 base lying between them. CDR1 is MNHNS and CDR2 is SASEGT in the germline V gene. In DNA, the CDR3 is TGTGCCAGCAGTGAGAAAAACATTCAGTACTTC. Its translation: CASSEKNIQYF.

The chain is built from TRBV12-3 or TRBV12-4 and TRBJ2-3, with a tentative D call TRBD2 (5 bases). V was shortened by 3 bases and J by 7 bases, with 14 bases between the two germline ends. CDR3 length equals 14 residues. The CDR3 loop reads CASSLVRDRHTQYF. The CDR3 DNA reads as TGTGCCAGCAGTTTGGTACGGGATCGCCATACGCAGTATTTT.

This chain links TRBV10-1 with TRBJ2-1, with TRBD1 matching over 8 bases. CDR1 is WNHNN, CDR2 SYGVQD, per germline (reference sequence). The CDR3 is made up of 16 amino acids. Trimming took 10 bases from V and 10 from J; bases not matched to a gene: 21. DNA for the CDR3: TGCGCCATTTTACTCAGGGGGCGCATGTATGCCTACGAGCAGTTCTTC. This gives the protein CAILLRGRMYAYEQFF.

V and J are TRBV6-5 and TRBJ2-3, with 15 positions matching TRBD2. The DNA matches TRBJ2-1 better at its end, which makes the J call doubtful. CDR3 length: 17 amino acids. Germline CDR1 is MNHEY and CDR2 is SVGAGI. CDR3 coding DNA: TGTGCCAGCATTTCACTCGCCGGGACTAGCGGGAGGACTGAGCAGTTCTTC. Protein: CASISLAGTSGRTEQFF.

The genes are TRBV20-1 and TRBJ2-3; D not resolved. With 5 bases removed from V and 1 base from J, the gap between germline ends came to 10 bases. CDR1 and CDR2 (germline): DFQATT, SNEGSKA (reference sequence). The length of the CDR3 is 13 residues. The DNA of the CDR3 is TGCAGTGCTTTCCGGACCGGCACAGATACGCAGTATTTT. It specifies CSAFRTGTDTQYF.

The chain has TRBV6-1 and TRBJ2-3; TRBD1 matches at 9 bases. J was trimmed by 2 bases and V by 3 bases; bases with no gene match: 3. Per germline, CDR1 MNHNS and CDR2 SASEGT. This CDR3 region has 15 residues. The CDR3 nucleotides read TGTGCCAGCAGTGATAGGACAGGGGTCACAGATACGCAGTATTTT. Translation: CASSDRTGVTDTQYF.

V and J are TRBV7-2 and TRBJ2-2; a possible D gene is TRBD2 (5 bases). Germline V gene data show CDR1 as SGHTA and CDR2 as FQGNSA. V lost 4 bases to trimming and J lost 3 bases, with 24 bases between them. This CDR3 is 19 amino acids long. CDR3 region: CASSSAHGGDKIDTGELFF. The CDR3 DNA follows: TGTGCCAGCAGCTCCGCTCATGGAGGTGACAAGATCGACACCGGGGAGCTGTTTTTT. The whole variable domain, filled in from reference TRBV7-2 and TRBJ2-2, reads GAGVSQSPSNKVTEKGKDVELRCDPISGHTALYWYRQSLGQGLEFLIYFQGNSAPDKSGLPSDRFSAERTGGSVSTLTIQRTQQEDSAVYLCASSSAHGGDKIDTGELFFGEGSRLTVL.

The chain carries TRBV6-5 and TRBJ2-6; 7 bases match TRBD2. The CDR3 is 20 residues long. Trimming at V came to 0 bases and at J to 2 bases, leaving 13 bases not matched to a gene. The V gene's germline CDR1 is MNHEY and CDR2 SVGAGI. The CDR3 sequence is CASSYSRDYPKPTGANVLTF. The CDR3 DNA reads TGTGCCAGCAGTTACTCGAGGGACTACCCTAAACCTACTGGGGCCAACGTCCTGACTTTC.